The clone carrying this TCR beta chain was recorded once. V gave up 3 bases and J gave up 6 bases, with 12 bases separating them. Per germline, CDR1 LNHDA and CDR2 SQIVND (reference sequence). The CDR3 is 14 residues long. The source of the sample is a study of blood T cell repertoires in COVID-19. Study information: Samples of COVID-19 (acute and convalescent) were obtained from the United States, Italy and Spain.

Assay: immunoSEQ multiplex PCR; the TCRdb copy retains only in-frame clones and omits some. Among tens of thousands of clones listed, around 77% were seen once. The sample was peripheral blood. The TCR sequence derives from a human donor in a cohort sampled during active COVID-19. V gene TRBV19 combines with J gene TRBJ2-1, with a possible D match to TRBD1 (5 bases). In DNA form, the CDR3 reads TGTGCCAGTAGTATCCGGACAAGGGTCAATGAGCAGTTCTTC. This gives the protein CASSIRTRVNEQFF.